The source of this T cell receptor (beta chain) is a study of control samples from healthy donors and cancer patients. Profiling relied on immunoSEQ multiplex PCR, and the TCRdb table lists in-frame clones only, not all of them. The table includes approximately 70,000 clones, more than 75% detected once. This clone has more than one count but fewer than ten. The germline CDR1 and CDR2 sequences are MDHEN and SYDVKM. CDR3 length: 12 amino acids. Trimming cost V 7 bases and J 4 bases, with 8 bases left between them. This chain links TRBV28 with TRBJ1-5; no clear D. The sequencing input was blood. This receptor was identified in a woman in her forties or fifties in good health. Written as DNA, the CDR3 is TGTGCCAGCATGTGGGCGAATCAGCCCCAGCATTTT. Protein product: CASMWANQPQHF.